This T cell receptor (beta chain) was captured by sequencing in a study of CD8 T cells in Susac syndrome. Roughly 0.5 to 1 ug RNA was reverse transcribed with random hexamers. Amplification of TCR beta CDR3 used immunoSEQ multiplex PCR across 54 Vbeta and 13 Jbeta. One entry per CDR3 protein results from TCRdb running MiXCR on the immunoSEQ multiplex PCR reads. The table records some 100,000 distinct CDR3 sequences, 90% to 95% of them present only once. TCR beta sequences were obtained from blood CD8+ and CD4+ T cells. Relapsing-remitting disease, either stable or active, was present in the treatment-naive patients who were the multiple sclerosis controls. This clonotype was sampled from a human donor with multiple sclerosis. Material for sequencing was CD4+ T cells from PBMCs.

The CDR3: CASSVGGTGATGELFF. CDR3 in DNA: TGTGCCAGCAGCGTTGGAGGGACAGGGGCAACCGGGGAGCTGTTTTTT. The chain employs TRBV9 and TRBJ2-2; 10 nucleotides align to TRBD1. CDR1 SGDLS and CDR2 YYNGEE come from the germline V gene. The length of the CDR3 is 16 residues. The V and J ends lost 2 bases and 5 bases, in that order; junction bases with no gene match: 6.